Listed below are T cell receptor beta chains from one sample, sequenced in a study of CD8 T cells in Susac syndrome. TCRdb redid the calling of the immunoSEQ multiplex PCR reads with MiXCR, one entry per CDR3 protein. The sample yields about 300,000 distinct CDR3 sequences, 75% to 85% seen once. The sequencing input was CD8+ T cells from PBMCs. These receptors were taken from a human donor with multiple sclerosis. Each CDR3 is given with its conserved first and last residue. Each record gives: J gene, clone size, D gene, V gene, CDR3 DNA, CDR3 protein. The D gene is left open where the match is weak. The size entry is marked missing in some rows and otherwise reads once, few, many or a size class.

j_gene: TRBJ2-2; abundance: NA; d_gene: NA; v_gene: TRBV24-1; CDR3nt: TGTGCCACCAGTGATCCCAAACAGGGAACCGGGGAGCTGTTTTTT; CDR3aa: CATSDPKQGTGELFF
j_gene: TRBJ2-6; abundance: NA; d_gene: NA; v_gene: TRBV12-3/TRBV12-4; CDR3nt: TGTGCCTGCTTTACAGGGTTCTCTGGGGCCAACGTCCTGACTTTC; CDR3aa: CACFTGFSGANVLTF
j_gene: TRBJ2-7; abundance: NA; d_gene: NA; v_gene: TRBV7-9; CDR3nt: TGTGCCAGCAGCTCGGCGACGGGCTCCTACGAGCAGTACTTC; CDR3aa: CASSSATGSYEQYF
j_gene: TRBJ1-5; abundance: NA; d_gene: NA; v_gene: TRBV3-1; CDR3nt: TGTGCCAGCAGCCTCCGGGGGTACAATCAGCCCCAGCATTTT; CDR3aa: CASSLRGYNQPQHF
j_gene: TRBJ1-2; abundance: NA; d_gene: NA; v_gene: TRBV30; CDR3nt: TGTGCCTGGAGTGTCCCGGGGCTCAATGAAGCTAACTATGGCTACACCTTC; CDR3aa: CAWSVPGLNEANYGYTF
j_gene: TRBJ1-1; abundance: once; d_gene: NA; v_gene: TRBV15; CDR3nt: TGTGCCACCAGCAGAGTACAGGGGAACACTGAAGCTTTCTTT; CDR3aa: CATSRVQGNTEAFF
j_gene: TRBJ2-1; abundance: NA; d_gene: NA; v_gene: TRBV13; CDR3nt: TGTGCCAGCAGCTTAATGGCGAATGAGCAGTTCTTC; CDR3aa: CASSLMANEQFF
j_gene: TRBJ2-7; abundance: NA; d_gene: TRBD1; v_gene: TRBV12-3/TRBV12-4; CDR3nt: TGTGCCAGCACGGGACAGAGCCTCTACGAGCAGTACTTC; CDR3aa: CASTGQSLYEQYF
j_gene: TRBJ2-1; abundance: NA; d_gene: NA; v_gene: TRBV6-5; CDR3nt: TGTGCCAGCAGTTACGCTTTCGGGAATGAGCAGTTCTTC; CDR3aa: CASSYAFGNEQFF
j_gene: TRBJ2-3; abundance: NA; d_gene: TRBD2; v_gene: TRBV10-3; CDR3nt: TGTGCCATCAGCCGACTAGCGGGAAGGGGAGATACGCAGTATTTT; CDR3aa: CAISRLAGRGDTQYF
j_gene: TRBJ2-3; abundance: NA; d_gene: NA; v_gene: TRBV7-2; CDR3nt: TGTGCCAGCAGCTTAGGTCCGACAGGAAGCACAGATACGCAGTATTTT; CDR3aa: CASSLGPTGSTDTQYF
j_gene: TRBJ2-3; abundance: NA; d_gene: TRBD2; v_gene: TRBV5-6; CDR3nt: TGTGCCAGCAGCTTGGTCGCTAGCGGAGGCACAGATACGCAGTATTTT; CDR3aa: CASSLVASGGTDTQYF
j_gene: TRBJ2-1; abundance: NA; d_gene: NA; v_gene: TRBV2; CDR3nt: TGTGCCAGCAGCACCGGACAGTTGGGAGATGAGCAGTTCTTC; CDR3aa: CASSTGQLGDEQFF
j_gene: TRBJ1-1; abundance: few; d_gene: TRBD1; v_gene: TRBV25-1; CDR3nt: TGTGCCAGCAGTAGCCGGGACAGGGCCCTGAACACTGAAGCTTTCTTT; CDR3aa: CASSSRDRALNTEAFF
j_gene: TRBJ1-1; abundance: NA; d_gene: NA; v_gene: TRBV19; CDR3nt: TGTGCCAGTACCGACGGACAGATGAACACTGAAGCTTTCTTT; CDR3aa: CASTDGQMNTEAFF
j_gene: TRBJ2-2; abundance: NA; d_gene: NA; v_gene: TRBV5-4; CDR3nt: TGTGCCAGCAGCTTTGGGGGCTTAGGGACCGGGGAGCTGTTTTTT; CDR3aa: CASSFGGLGTGELFF
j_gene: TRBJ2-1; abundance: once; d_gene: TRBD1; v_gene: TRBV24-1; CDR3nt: TGTGCCACCCACGGGACAGGGAAGGGGAATGAGCAGTTCTTC; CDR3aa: CATHGTGKGNEQFF
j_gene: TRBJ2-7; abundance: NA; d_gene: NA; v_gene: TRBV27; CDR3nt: TGTGCCAGCAGTCTCTCGGGGTTAGCCGCCTACGAGCAGTACTTC; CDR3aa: CASSLSGLAAYEQYF
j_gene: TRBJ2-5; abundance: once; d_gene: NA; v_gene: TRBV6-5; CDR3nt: TGTGCCAGCAGTTACTCGATGACGATAGGAGAGACCCAGTACTTC; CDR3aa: CASSYSMTIGETQYF
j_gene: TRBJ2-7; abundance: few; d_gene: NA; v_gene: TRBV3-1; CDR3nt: TGTGCCAGCAGACAAGAGTCGCAGGGCCCCTACGAGCAGTACTTC; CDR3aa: CASRQESQGPYEQYF
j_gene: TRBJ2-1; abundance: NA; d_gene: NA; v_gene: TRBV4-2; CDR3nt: TGTGCCAGCAGCCAAGACCTACGTGGGTTAGGCAATGAGCAGTTCTTC; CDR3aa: CASSQDLRGLGNEQFF
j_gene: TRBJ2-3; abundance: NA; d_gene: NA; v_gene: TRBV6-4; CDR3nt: TGTGCCAGCAGTGACAGGGGAAGCGAAGATACGCAGTATTTT; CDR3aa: CASSDRGSEDTQYF
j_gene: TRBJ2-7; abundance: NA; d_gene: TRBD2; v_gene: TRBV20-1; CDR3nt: TGCAGTGCTAGATCCCGGACTAGCGGGAGTTCCTACGAGCAGTACTTC; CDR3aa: CSARSRTSGSSYEQYF
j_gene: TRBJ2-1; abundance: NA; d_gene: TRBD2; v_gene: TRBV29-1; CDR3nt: TGCAGCGTTGAAGGTTTGGCCAGCGGGAGACTCTCCTACAATGAGCAGTTCTTC; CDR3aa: CSVEGLASGRLSYNEQFF
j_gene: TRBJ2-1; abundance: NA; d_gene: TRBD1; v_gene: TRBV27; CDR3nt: TGTGCCAGCAGTTTAGGACAGGTCTGGAATGAGCAGTTCTTC; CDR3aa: CASSLGQVWNEQFF
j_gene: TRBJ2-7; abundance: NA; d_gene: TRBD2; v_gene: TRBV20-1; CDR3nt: TGCAGTGCGACGGGACTAGCGGGAGTTGTGCGCTACGAGCAGTACTTC; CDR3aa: CSATGLAGVVRYEQYF
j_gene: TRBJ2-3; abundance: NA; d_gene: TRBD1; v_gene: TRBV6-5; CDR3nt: TGTGCCAGCAGTCCCTACAGGGGAAGCACAGATACGCAGTATTTT; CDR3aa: CASSPYRGSTDTQYF
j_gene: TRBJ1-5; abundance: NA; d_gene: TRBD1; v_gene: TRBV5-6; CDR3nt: TGTGCCAGCAGCTTTTGGACAGGGGCCCAGCCCCAGCATTTT; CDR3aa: CASSFWTGAQPQHF
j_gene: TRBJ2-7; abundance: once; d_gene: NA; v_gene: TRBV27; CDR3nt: TGTGCCAGCAGTTTTTCCCTTGGCAACTCCTACGAGCAGTACTTC; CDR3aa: CASSFSLGNSYEQYF
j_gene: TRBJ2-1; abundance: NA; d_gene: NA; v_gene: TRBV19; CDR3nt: TGTGCCAGTACGCGCTACCCGAGCTCCTACAATGAGCAGTTCTTC; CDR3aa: CASTRYPSSYNEQFF
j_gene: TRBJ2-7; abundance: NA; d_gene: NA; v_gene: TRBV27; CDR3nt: TGTGCCAGCAGTTTCACGGAGGGGTACGAGCAGTACTTC; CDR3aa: CASSFTEGYEQYF
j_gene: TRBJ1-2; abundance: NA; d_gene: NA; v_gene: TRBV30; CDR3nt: TGTGCCTGGAGTAGTATGGGTGACGGCTACACCTTC; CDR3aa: CAWSSMGDGYTF
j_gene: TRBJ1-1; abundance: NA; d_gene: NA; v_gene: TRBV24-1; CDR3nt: TGTGCCACCGCGCTGGGGAGAGAAGCTTTCTTT; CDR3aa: CATALGREAFF
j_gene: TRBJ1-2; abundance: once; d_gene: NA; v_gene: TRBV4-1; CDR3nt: TGCGCCAGCAGCCACCCCTCAGGCCTCTATGGCTACACCTTC; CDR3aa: CASSHPSGLYGYTF
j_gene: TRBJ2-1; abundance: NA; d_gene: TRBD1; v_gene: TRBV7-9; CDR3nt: TGTGCCAGCAGCCCATGGGACAGCGCAGGTGAGCAGTTCTTC; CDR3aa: CASSPWDSAGEQFF
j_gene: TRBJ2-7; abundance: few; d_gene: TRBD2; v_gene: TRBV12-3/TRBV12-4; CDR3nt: TGTGCCAGCAAGGAGCGGGGACCCTACGAGCAGTACTTC; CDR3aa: CASKERGPYEQYF
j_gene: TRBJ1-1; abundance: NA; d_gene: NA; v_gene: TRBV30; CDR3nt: TGTGCCTGGAGCTCAGGGCTCACTGAAGCTTTCTTT; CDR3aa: CAWSSGLTEAFF
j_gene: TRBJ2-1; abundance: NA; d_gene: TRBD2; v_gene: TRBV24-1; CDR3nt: TGTGCCACCAGTGACCGGACTAGCGGGAGGTATGAGCAGTTCTTC; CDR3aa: CATSDRTSGRYEQFF
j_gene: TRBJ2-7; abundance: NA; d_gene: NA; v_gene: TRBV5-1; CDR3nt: TGTGCCAGCAGTTTAGACGGATCCTACGAGCAGTACTTC; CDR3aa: CASSLDGSYEQYF
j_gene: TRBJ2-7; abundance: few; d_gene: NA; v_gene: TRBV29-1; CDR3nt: TGCAGCGTTGTGGCTCAGACCTACGAGCAGTACTTC; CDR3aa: CSVVAQTYEQYF